These 31 T cell receptor beta chains were all obtained from the same sample, sequenced in a study of blood T cell repertoires in COVID-19. Profiled with immunoSEQ multiplex PCR; TCRdb holds only in-frame clones, not every one. This table has more than 100,000 clones, 85% to 90% appearing once. The material sequenced was peripheral blood. The source is a woman aged 55-69 years with COVID-19, enrolled during active disease.

The gene calls are TRBV5-4 and TRBJ2-5; maybe TRBD2 (6 bases). V was cut by 2 bases and J by 2 bases, with 10 bases left in between. This CDR3 has 14 amino acids. Germline loops: CDR1 SGHNT, CDR2 YYREEE (reference sequence). The CDR3 DNA sequence: TGTGCCAGCAGCTTTCGGGAGTGGCAAGAGACCCAGTACTTC. Residues: CASSFREWQETQYF.

V usage is TRBV27 and J usage is TRBJ1-5, with D possibly TRBD1 on 5 matching bases. The CDR3 extends over 14 amino acids. V was pared by 0 bases and J by 7 bases, with 10 bases between. Germline CDR1 MNHEY, CDR2 SMNVEV (reference sequence). CDR3 sequence (DNA): TGTGCCAGCAGTTTATCCAGGGATATGCAGCCCCAGCATTTT. This gives the protein CASSLSRDMQPQHF.

The chain links TRBV7-9 to TRBJ1-1; perhaps TRBD1 as D (5 bases). The CDR3 sequence is 14 residues long. Germline assignment: CDR1 SEHNR and CDR2 FQNEAQ (reference sequence). Deletions cut 2 bases from V and 5 bases from J, with 12 bases between. The CDR3 region has the DNA TGTGCCAGCAGCTTACTTATGCGGGGGACTGAAGCTTTCTTT. Amino acid sequence: CASSLLMRGTEAFF.

The chain joins TRBV19 to TRBJ1-2, with D maybe TRBD1 (6 bases). Trimming left V 5 bases short and J 4 bases short, with 14 bases between. The CDR3 is made up of 14 amino acids. The germline V gene encodes CDR1 LNHDA and CDR2 SQIVND (reference sequence). The CDR3 nucleotides are TGTGCCAGTAGTCAACAGGGTCGGGGCTATGGCTACACCTTC. The encoded protein is CASSQQGRGYGYTF.

The V gene is TRBV11-2, the J gene TRBJ1-2; TRBD1 aligns across 8 bases. CDR1 and CDR2 (germline): SGHAT, FQNNGV. This CDR3 has 18 residues. V shed 6 bases, J shed 1 base, and the junction held 16 bases outside the gene matches. The CDR3 coding sequence is TGTGCCAGCAGTTCGGATTATGACAGGGGCGTTGTTAACTATGGCTACACCTTC. Its translation is CASSSDYDRGVVNYGYTF.

The CDR3 region is CASSPSRYTEAFF. DNA of the CDR3: TGCGCCAGCAGTCCCTCTAGGTACACTGAAGCTTTCTTT. This chain connects TRBV23-1 to TRBJ1-1; D ambiguous. TRBV23-1 is flagged as an ORF with uncertain function. The CDR3 spans 13 residues. V lost 4 bases and J 3 bases, leaving 9 bases between the germline ends.

The V and J genes are TRBV5-4 and TRBJ1-2; D not certain. CDR1 SGHNT and CDR2 YYREEE come from the germline V gene (reference sequence). The V gene lost 4 bases and the J gene lost 5 bases, with 18 bases spanning the gap. CDR3 size: 15 residues. This chain's CDR3 is CASSQQGGLGYGYTF. The CDR3 coding sequence is TGTGCCAGCAGCCAACAAGGAGGTTTAGGGTATGGCTACACCTTC. Looking up the rest from reference TRBV5-4 and TRBJ1-2 gives the full variable domain: ETGVTQSPTHLIKTRGQQVTLRCSSQSGHNTVSWYQQALGQGPQFIFQYYREEENGRGNFPPRFSGLQFPNYSSELNVNALELDDSALYLCASSQQGGLGYGYTFGSGTRLTVV.

V and J are TRBV27 and TRBJ2-4; 8 bases line up with TRBD2. With 5 bases clipped from V and 6 bases from J, the junction kept 9 bases outside the gene matches. Germline V gene lookup returns CDR1 MNHEY and CDR2 SMNVEV (reference sequence). This CDR3 contains 15 residues. The CDR3 is CASSPRGGARNIQYF. The CDR3 DNA reads TGTGCCAGCAGTCCCCGGGGGGGGGCGAGAAACATTCAGTACTTC.

The V and J genes are TRBV5-1 and TRBJ2-1; no clear D gene. This CDR3 region has 15 residues. Germline CDR1 and CDR2: SGHRS and YFSETQ. The V end was cut by 4 bases, the J end by 0 bases, with 11 bases between. The CDR3 protein is CASSPPWASYNEQFF. The CDR3 coding sequence is TGCGCCAGCAGCCCCCCCTGGGCCTCCTACAATGAGCAGTTCTTC.

The CDR3 is CASSPTGGTEKLFF. The CDR3 nucleotides are TGCGCCAGCAGCCCGACAGGGGGGACTGAAAAACTGTTTTTT. The chain uses TRBV5-1 and TRBJ1-4; 9 nucleotides match TRBD1. Germline loops: CDR1 SGHRS, CDR2 YFSETQ. This CDR3 region has 14 residues. Trimming at V came to 4 bases and at J to 7 bases, leaving 5 bases not matched to a gene.

The CDR3, as DNA: TGTGCCAGCAGCGCTTCGTCAGATACGCAGTATTTT. Its translation: CASSASSDTQYF. The genes are TRBV9 and TRBJ2-3; D gene unclear. This CDR3 contains 12 residues. V shed 3 bases and J shed 4 bases, with 6 bases lying between them. CDR1 is SGDLS, CDR2 YYNGEE, per germline.

The chain has TRBV6-2 or TRBV6-3 and TRBJ2-1; D perhaps matches TRBD2 (5 bases). The CDR3 contains 16 residues. V was cut by 6 bases and J by 0 bases, with 15 bases left in between. Germline V gene sequence: CDR1 MNHEY, CDR2 SVGEGT. The CDR3, as DNA: TGTGCCAGCAGCCGACCTAGCCGAAGCTCCTACAATGAGCAGTTCTTC. Its protein is CASSRPSRSSYNEQFF.

V and J are TRBV30 and TRBJ1-6; the D is unclear. This CDR3 contains 14 residues. Germline V CDR1 and CDR2: GTSNPN, SVGIG (reference sequence). V lost 0 bases to trimming and J lost 11 bases, with 14 bases between them. As DNA, the CDR3 is TGTGCCTGGAGTGTACGGTTAATGGAGACACCCCTCCACTTT. Translation gives CAWSVRLMETPLHF.

The chain uses TRBV9 and TRBJ1-2, with D unresolved. The CDR3 sequence is 14 residues long. The germline CDR1 and CDR2 sequences are SGDLS and YYNGEE. V was cut by 0 bases and J by 8 bases, with 14 bases left in between. The CDR3 DNA is TGTGCCAGCAGCGTAGCCCCGGAGAGCGGAGGCTACACCTTC. Translation gives CASSVAPESGGYTF.

The J gene is TRBJ2-7, the V gene TRBV15; 7 bases match TRBD1. Per germline, CDR1 LNHNV and CDR2 YYDKDF (reference sequence). The CDR3 loop spans 15 amino acids. J lost 3 bases, V lost 5 bases, and 10 bases had no gene match. The CDR3 DNA reads as TGTGCCACCAGCGGCTACAGGGGATCCCACTACGAGCAGTACTTC. The encoded protein is CATSGYRGSHYEQYF.

V gene TRBV2 combines with J gene TRBJ2-2, with D unresolved. The V and J ends lost 0 bases and 9 bases respectively, with 8 bases between them. Germline V CDR1 and CDR2: SNHLY, FYNNEI. CDR3 length: 13 amino acids. CDR3 sequence: CASSEARAWELFF. The DNA for the CDR3 is TGTGCCAGCAGTGAAGCGCGCGCTTGGGAGCTGTTTTTT.

This sequence joins TRBV30 and TRBJ1-1, with a tentative D call TRBD1 (5 bases). The CDR3 extends over 13 amino acids. Germline-derived CDR1 and CDR2 are GTSNPN and SVGIG (reference sequence). Trimming shortened V by 5 bases and J by 0 bases, and 10 bases separated the two germline ends. The CDR3 here is CAWQQGLNTEAFF. The CDR3 DNA reads TGTGCCTGGCAGCAGGGCCTGAACACTGAAGCTTTCTTT.

The rearrangement joins TRBV5-4 to TRBJ2-5, with D perhaps TRBD1 (6 bases). Trimming took 4 bases from V and 2 from J, leaving 12 bases between them. This CDR3 is built from 14 residues. CDR1 and CDR2 from the germline V gene are SGHNT and YYREEE (reference sequence). The CDR3 region has the DNA TGTGCCAGCAGCCAACAGGGAGTACAAGAGACCCAGTACTTC. It is translated as CASSQQGVQETQYF.

The chain employs TRBV19 and TRBJ2-3, with TRBD2 identical over 8 bases. The J segment lost 1 base and the V segment lost 7 bases, leaving 7 bases of the junction unmatched. The CDR3 contains 15 residues. Germline V lookup: CDR1 LNHDA, CDR2 SQIVND (reference sequence). The CDR3 sequence is CASTRDSGGTDTQYF. DNA for the CDR3: TGTGCCAGTACCCGGGATAGCGGGGGCACAGATACGCAGTATTTT.

About this clone: Mismatch with germline at one junction end may stem from a read error. CDR3 region: CASSELGQGRGF. The CDR3 nucleotides read TGTGCCAGCAGTGAACTGGGACAGGGACGGGGCTTT. The V gene is TRBV6-1, the J gene TRBJ1-1, with 9 nucleotides matching TRBD1. Germline-derived CDR1 and CDR2 are MNHNS and SASEGT. This CDR3 is 12 amino acids long.

V gene TRBV7-9 combines with J gene TRBJ1-2, with 9 positions matching TRBD1. This CDR3 spans 14 amino acids. Germline trimming cut 4 bases from V and 7 bases from J; bases unmatched to any gene: 7. Germline CDR1 and CDR2: SEHNR and FQNEAQ (reference sequence). The CDR3 nucleotides read TGTGCCAGCAGCTCGTTACAGGGGGCGTCTGGCTACACCTTC. Its translation is CASSSLQGASGYTF. The full variable domain, completed using reference TRBV7-9 and TRBJ1-2, is DTGVSQNPRHKITKRGQNVTFRCDPISEHNRLYWYRQTLGQGPEFLTYFQNEAQLEKSRLLSDRFSAERPKGSFSTLEIQRTEQGDSAMYLCASSSLQGASGYTFGSGTRLTVV.

This clone was recorded only once. The chain links TRBV4-2 to TRBJ1-1; no firm D call. This CDR3 contains 13 residues. CDR1 and CDR2 (germline): LGHNA, YNFKEQ. V was shortened by 0 bases and J by 4 bases, with 6 bases between the two germline ends. CDR3 sequence: CASSQDLSTEAFF. CDR3 in DNA: TGTGCCAGCAGCCAAGATTTGAGCACTGAAGCTTTCTTT.

The chain has TRBV6-5 and TRBJ2-2, with D possibly being TRBD2 (5 bases). Looked up from germline, CDR1 is MNHEY and CDR2 is SVGAGI. V was shortened by 0 bases and J by 4 bases, with 9 bases between the two germline ends. The CDR3 length is 15 residues. DNA for the CDR3: TGTGCCAGCAGTTACTCCGGGAAGGGCACCGGGGAGCTGTTTTTT. This encodes CASSYSGKGTGELFF.

This clone turned up a few times. This chain uses TRBV27 with TRBJ2-2; possibly TRBD1 for D (5 bases). CDR3 length equals 15 residues. Germline V gene lookup returns CDR1 MNHEY and CDR2 SMNVEV (reference sequence). The germline V and J ends were trimmed by 2 bases and 6 bases, with 13 bases remaining between them. CDR3 residues: CASSLAGYGAGELFF. CDR3 bases: TGTGCCAGCAGTTTAGCAGGGTACGGAGCCGGGGAGCTGTTTTTT.

The chain joins TRBV19 to TRBJ1-5; 12 nucleotides line up with TRBD1. V lost 0 bases to trimming and J lost 6 bases; unmatched junction nucleotides: 9. CDR3 length: 18 amino acids. Germline CDR1 LNHDA, CDR2 SQIVND (reference sequence). The CDR3 DNA is TGTGCCAGTAGTATAGATCGGGACAGGGGGCTTGCGAGTCAGCCCCAGCATTTT. This sequence encodes CASSIDRDRGLASQPQHF. The entire variable domain, with the rest obtained from reference TRBV19 and TRBJ1-5, is as follows: DGGITQSPKYLFRKEGQNVTLSCEQNLNHDAMYWYRQDPGQGLRLIYYSQIVNDFQKGDIAEGYSVSREKKESFPLTVTSAQKNPTAFYLCASSIDRDRGLASQPQHFGDGTRLSIL.

V and J are TRBV12-3 or TRBV12-4 and TRBJ1-5, with TRBD1 identical over 10 bases. There are 13 residues in the CDR3. Trimming took 6 bases from V and 7 from J; bases not matched to a gene: 3. Written as DNA, the CDR3 is TGTGCCAGCAGCCGGACAGGGGGACAGCCCCAGCATTTT. Amino acids: CASSRTGGQPQHF.

This chain links TRBV5-8 with TRBJ1-3; maybe TRBD1 (6 bases). The V gene lost 0 bases and the J gene lost 1 base, with 11 bases spanning the gap. The germline gives CDR1 SGHTS, CDR2 YDEGEE. The CDR3 contains 16 residues. CDR3 region: CASSLVGGQSGNTIYF. The CDR3 bases are TGTGCCAGCAGCTTGGTTGGAGGACAGTCTGGAAACACCATATATTTT.

The V and J genes are TRBV7-9 and TRBJ2-7; 14 nucleotides match TRBD2. Germline V gene sequence: CDR1 SEHNR, CDR2 FQNEAQ (reference sequence). The CDR3 runs 16 residues. V lost 4 bases and J lost 6; bases outside the gene matches: 8. CDR3 sequence reads: CASSSPGLAGESEQYF. The CDR3 bases are TGTGCCAGCAGCTCCCCGGGACTAGCGGGGGAAAGCGAGCAGTACTTC.

The chain combines TRBV7-9 with TRBJ1-5; 7 bases fit TRBD1. The CDR3 is 14 residues long. With V trimmed by 5 bases and J by 6 bases, 7 bases remained unmatched. CDR1 and CDR2 from the germline V gene are SEHNR and FQNEAQ (reference sequence). In nucleotides, the CDR3 is TGTGCCAGCAGCATACAGGGGACGGGTCAGCCCCAGCATTTT. Protein sequence: CASSIQGTGQPQHF.

The chain employs TRBV6-2 or TRBV6-3 and TRBJ1-2, with 8 bases aligning to TRBD1. The CDR3 sequence is 13 residues long. Germline V gene sequence: CDR1 MNHEY, CDR2 SVGEGT. The J segment lost 3 bases and the V segment lost 5 bases, leaving 2 bases of the junction unmatched. This CDR3 is CASSGQGDYGYTF. Written as DNA, the CDR3 is TGTGCCAGCAGTGGACAGGGCGACTATGGCTACACCTTC.

This chain links TRBV18 with TRBJ2-2; TRBD1 matches at 8 bases. The CDR3 contains 17 residues. Germline V gene data show CDR1 as KGHSH and CDR2 as LQKENI. J lost 7 bases, V lost 3 bases, and 13 bases had no gene match. The CDR3 region has the DNA TGTGCCAGCTCACCCTCCTGGACAGGGAGGCATATCGGGGAGCTGTTTTTT. This sequence encodes CASSPSWTGRHIGELFF.